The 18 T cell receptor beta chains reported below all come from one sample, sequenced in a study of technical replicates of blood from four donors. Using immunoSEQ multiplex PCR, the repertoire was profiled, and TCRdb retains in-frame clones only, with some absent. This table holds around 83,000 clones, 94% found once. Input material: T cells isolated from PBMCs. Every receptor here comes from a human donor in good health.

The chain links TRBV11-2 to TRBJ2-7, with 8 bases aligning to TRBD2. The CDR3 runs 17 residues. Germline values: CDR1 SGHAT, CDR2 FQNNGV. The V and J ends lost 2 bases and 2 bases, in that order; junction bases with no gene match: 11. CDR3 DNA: TGTGCCAGCAGCTTATTCGTGGGTAGCGGGGCGACCTACGAGCAGTACTTC. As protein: CASSLFVGSGATYEQYF.

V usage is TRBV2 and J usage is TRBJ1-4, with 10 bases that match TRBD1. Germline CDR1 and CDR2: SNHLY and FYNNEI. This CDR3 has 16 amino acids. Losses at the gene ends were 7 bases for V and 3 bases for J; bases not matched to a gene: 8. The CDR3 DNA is TGTGCCAGCACCAAGGACAGGGGGATGTCTAATGAAAAACTGTTTTTT. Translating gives CASTKDRGMSNEKLFF.

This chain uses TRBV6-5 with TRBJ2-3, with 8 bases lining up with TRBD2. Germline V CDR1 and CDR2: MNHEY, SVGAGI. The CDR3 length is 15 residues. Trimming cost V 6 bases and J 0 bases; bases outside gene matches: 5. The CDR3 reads CASRRVAGSTDTQYF. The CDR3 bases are TGTGCCAGCAGGCGGGTAGCGGGAAGCACAGATACGCAGTATTTT.

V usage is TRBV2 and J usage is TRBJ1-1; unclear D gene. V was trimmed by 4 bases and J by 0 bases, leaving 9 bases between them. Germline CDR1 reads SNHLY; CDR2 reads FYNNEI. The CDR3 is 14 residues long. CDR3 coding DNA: TGTGCCAGCAGTGGTTTCCTCTTGAACACTGAAGCTTTCTTT. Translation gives CASSGFLLNTEAFF.

The CDR3 DNA sequence: TGTGCCAGCAGCGTAGAAGATGTCGGGGGGCTACGTCCCTACGAGCAGTACTTC. Translating it yields CASSVEDVGGLRPYEQYF. The rearrangement joins TRBV9 to TRBJ2-7; possibly TRBD2 for D (7 bases). The CDR3 runs 18 residues. The V gene's germline CDR1 is SGDLS and CDR2 YYNGEE. Deletions cut 0 bases from V and 2 bases from J, with 21 bases between.

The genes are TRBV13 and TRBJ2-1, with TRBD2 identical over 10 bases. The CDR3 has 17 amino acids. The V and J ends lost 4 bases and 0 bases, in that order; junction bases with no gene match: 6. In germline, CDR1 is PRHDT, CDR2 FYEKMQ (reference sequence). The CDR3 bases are TGTGCCAGCAGCTACCTAAAGCGGGAGGGCTCCTACAATGAGCAGTTCTTC. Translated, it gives CASSYLKREGSYNEQFF.

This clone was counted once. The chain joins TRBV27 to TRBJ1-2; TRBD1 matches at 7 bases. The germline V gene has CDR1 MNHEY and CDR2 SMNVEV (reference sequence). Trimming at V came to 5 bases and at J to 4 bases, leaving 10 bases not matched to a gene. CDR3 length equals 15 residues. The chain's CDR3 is CASSPRTGLAYGYTF. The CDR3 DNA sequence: TGTGCCAGCAGTCCACGGACAGGACTTGCCTATGGCTACACCTTC.

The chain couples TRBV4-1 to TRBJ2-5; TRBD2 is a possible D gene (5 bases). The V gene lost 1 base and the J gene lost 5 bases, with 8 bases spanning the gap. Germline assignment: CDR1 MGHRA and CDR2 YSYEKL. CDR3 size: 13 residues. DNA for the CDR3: TGCGCCAGCAGCCAAGCGGGATTGGAGACCCAGTACTTC. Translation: CASSQAGLETQYF.

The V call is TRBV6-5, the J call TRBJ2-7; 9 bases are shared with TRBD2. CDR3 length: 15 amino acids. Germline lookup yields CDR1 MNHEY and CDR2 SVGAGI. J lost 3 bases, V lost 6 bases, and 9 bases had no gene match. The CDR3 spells CASRPAGGLNYEQYF. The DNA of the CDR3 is TGTGCCAGCAGACCCGCGGGAGGGCTAAACTACGAGCAGTACTTC.

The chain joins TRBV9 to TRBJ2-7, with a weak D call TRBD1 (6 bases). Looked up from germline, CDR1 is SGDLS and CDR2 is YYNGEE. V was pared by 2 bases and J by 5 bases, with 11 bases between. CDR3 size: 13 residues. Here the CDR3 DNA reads TGTGCCAGCAGCGTGCTACAGGGCCACGAGCAGTACTTC. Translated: CASSVLQGHEQYF.

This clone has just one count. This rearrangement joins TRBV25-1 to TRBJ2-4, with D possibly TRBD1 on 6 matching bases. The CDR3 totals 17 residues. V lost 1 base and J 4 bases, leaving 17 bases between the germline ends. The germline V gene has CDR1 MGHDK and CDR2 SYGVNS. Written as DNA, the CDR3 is TGTGCCAGCAGTGAATCAAGAGGGAAACAGGGTAAAAACATTCAGTACTTC. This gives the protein CASSESRGKQGKNIQYF.

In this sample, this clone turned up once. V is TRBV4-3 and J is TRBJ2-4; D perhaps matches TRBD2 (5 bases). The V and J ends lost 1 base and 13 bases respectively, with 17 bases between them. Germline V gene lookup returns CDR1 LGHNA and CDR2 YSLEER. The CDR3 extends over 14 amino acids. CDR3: CASSQVSGLRLQYF. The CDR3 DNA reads TGCGCCAGCAGCCAAGTTTCCGGACTGCGATTACAGTACTTC.

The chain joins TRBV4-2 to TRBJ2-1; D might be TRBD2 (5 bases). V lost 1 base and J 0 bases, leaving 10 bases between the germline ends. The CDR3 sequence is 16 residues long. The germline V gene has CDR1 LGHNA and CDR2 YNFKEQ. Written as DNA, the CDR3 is TGTGCCAGCAGCCAAGCAGCGGTGAACTCCTACAATGAGCAGTTCTTC. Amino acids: CASSQAAVNSYNEQFF.

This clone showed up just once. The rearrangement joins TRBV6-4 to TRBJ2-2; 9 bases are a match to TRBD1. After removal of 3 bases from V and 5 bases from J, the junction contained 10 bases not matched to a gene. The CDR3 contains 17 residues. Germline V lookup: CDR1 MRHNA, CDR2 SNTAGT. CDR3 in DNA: TGTGCCAGCAGTGAGAAGAGAGGGACAGGGAGGACCGGGGAGCTGTTTTTT. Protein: CASSEKRGTGRTGELFF.

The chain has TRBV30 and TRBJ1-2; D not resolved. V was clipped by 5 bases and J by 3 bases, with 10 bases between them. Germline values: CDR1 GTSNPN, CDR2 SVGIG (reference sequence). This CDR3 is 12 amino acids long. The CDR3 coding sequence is TGTGCCTGGGACCCCGGGGACTATGGCTACACCTTC. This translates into CAWDPGDYGYTF. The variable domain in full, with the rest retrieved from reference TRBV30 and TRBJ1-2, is SQTIHQWPATLVQPVGSPLSLECTVEGTSNPNLYWYRQAAGRGLQLLFYSVGIGQISSEVPQNLSASRPQDRQFILSSKKLLLSDSGFYLCAWDPGDYGYTFGSGTRLTVV.

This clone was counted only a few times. In DNA form, the CDR3 reads TGTGCCAGCAGTCCACTAGCGGGAAGCTCCTACGAGCAGTACTTC. This translates into CASSPLAGSSYEQYF. V and J are TRBV5-6 and TRBJ2-7; 10 positions agree with TRBD2. Germline V gene data show CDR1 as SGHDT and CDR2 as YYEEEE. V lost 5 bases, J lost 0 bases, and 5 bases stayed unmatched. The CDR3 length is 15 residues.

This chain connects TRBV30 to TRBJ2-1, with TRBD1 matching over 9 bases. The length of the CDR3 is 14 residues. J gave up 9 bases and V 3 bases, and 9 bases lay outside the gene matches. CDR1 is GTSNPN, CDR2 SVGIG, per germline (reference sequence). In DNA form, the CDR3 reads TGTGCCTGGAGCTGGGACAGGGAGATAGGTGAGCAGTTCTTC. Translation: CAWSWDREIGEQFF.

The CDR3 spells CASSISHSNQPQHF. In nucleotides, the CDR3 is TGTGCCAGTAGTATCTCACACAGCAATCAGCCCCAGCATTTT. V gene TRBV19 combines with J gene TRBJ1-5; D ambiguous. The CDR3 is 14 amino acids. The V gene's germline CDR1 is LNHDA and CDR2 SQIVND (reference sequence). Trimming shortened V by 3 bases and J by 1 base, and 7 bases separated the two germline ends.